The 27 T cell receptor beta chains in this list originate from one sample, sequenced in a study of T cells in Graves' hyperthyroidism and ophthalmopathy. RNA transcripts were the template for amplifying TCR beta CDR3 regions. Primed by the HTBI set, a first-round RT-PCR was run on the TCR CDR3. TCRdb passed the multiplex PCR reads through MiXCR, listing each CDR3 protein once. This sample has fewer than 900,000 distinct CDR3 sequences, with roughly 20% found just once. Sequenced: blood. Every receptor here comes from a woman in her forties or fifties with Graves' hyperthyroidism that later progressed to Graves' ophthalmopathy.

The sample holds a few counts of this clonotype. The rearrangement uses TRBV28 and TRBJ1-1; possible D gene TRBD1, 6 bases. The germline V and J ends were trimmed by 5 bases and 1 base, with 17 bases remaining between them. Germline CDR1 is MDHEN and CDR2 is SYDVKM. This CDR3 spans 16 amino acids. CDR3 in DNA: TGTGCCAGCAGTCCGTCACAGGGCTGGCCGAACACTGAAGCTTTCTTT. It translates to CASSPSQGWPNTEAFF.

This clonotype turned up a few times. The rearrangement joins TRBV20-1 to TRBJ1-3; D remains unclear. The CDR3 length is 14 residues. V lost 2 bases, J lost 4 bases, and 12 bases lay in between. Germline V CDR1 and CDR2: DFQATT, SNEGSKA (reference sequence). The CDR3 sequence: CSARTHFPGNTIYF. The DNA of the CDR3 is TGCAGTGCTAGAACCCATTTTCCCGGAAACACCATATATTTT.

The gene calls are TRBV9 and TRBJ2-7, with a possible D match to TRBD1 (6 bases). Germline V gene lookup returns CDR1 SGDLS and CDR2 YYNGEE. V was clipped by 2 bases and J by 5 bases, with 11 bases between them. The CDR3 is made up of 13 amino acids. The CDR3 nucleotides read TGTGCCAGCAGCGTCACAGGGTTCAACGAGCAGTACTTC. Translation gives CASSVTGFNEQYF.

V gene TRBV18 combines with J gene TRBJ2-3, with TRBD2 matching 9 bases. The V gene's germline CDR1 is KGHSH and CDR2 LQKENI. This CDR3 region has 17 residues. V lost 3 bases to trimming and J lost 6 bases; unmatched junction nucleotides: 13. CDR3 amino acids: CASSPQRGAGGYDTQYF. CDR3 sequence (DNA): TGTGCCAGCTCACCCCAGCGGGGGGCCGGTGGGTACGATACGCAGTATTTT. The variable domain in full, completed from reference TRBV18 and TRBJ2-3, reads NAGVMQNPRHLVRRRGQEARLRCSPMKGHSHVYWYRQLPEEGLKFMVYLQKENIIDESGMPKERFSAEFPKEGPSILRIQQVVRGDSAAYFCASSPQRGAGGYDTQYFGPGTRLTVL.

The chain couples TRBV19 to TRBJ1-5; TRBD1 might be the D (5 bases). The CDR3 extends over 15 amino acids. Trimming took 3 bases from V and 4 from J, leaving 13 bases between them. CDR1 LNHDA and CDR2 SQIVND come from the germline V gene (reference sequence). The CDR3 nucleotides are TGTGCCAGTAGTATCCGAGGGGTTCCAAATCAGCCCCAGCATTTT. As protein: CASSIRGVPNQPQHF. Looking up the rest from reference TRBV19 and TRBJ1-5 gives the full variable domain: DGGITQSPKYLFRKEGQNVTLSCEQNLNHDAMYWYRQDPGQGLRLIYYSQIVNDFQKGDIAEGYSVSREKKESFPLTVTSAQKNPTAFYLCASSIRGVPNQPQHFGDGTRLSIL.

V gene TRBV7-9 combines with J gene TRBJ2-6; D is undetermined. The CDR3 is 15 amino acids. In germline, CDR1 is SEHNR, CDR2 FQNEAQ (reference sequence). Between the trimmed V and J ends, which lost 5 bases and 0 bases, there was a span of 8 bases. The CDR3 sequence: CASSALSSGANVLTF. CDR3 nucleotide sequence: TGTGCCAGCAGCGCCCTCAGCTCTGGGGCCAACGTCCTGACTTTC. Based on the CDR3 plus reference TRBV7-9 and TRBJ2-6, the full variable domain is DTGVSQNPRHKITKRGQNVTFRCDPISEHNRLYWYRQTLGQGPEFLTYFQNEAQLEKSRLLSDRFSAERPKGSFSTLEIQRTEQGDSAMYLCASSALSSGANVLTFGAGSRLTVL.

The CDR3 spells CASSFAGFGELFF. DNA for the CDR3: TGTGCCAGCAGTTTTGCAGGGTTCGGGGAGCTGTTTTTT. The chain employs TRBV6-1 and TRBJ2-2, with D tentatively TRBD1 (5 bases). Trimming removed 5 bases from V and 7 bases from J, with 11 bases in between. CDR1 and CDR2 from the germline V gene are MNHNS and SASEGT. CDR3 length: 13 amino acids.

This clonotype occurred a few times. The chain recombines TRBV29-1 with TRBJ2-7; D may be TRBD2 (6 bases). The V end lost 3 bases, the J end lost 5 bases, and 20 bases lay between the germline ends. This CDR3 region has 15 residues. The germline gives CDR1 SQVTM, CDR2 ANQGSEA. The CDR3 region is CSVDGAGTYGDEQYF. Here the CDR3 DNA reads TGCAGCGTTGATGGTGCGGGGACCTACGGGGACGAGCAGTACTTC.

In its sample, this clonotype was seen a few times. J is TRBJ1-6 and V is TRBV12-5; TRBD1 agrees at 7 bases. V shed 8 bases, J shed 6 bases, and the junction held 4 bases outside the gene matches. This CDR3 has 13 residues. Germline V gene data show CDR1 as LGHNT and CDR2 as FRNRAP. Written as DNA, the CDR3 is TGTGCTAGTCAACGGGACAGTAATTCACCCCTCCACTTT. It codes for CASQRDSNSPLHF.

This clonotype was recorded a few times. The chain employs TRBV7-9 and TRBJ2-1; D gene ambiguous. V dropped 6 bases and J dropped 0 bases, with 12 bases sitting between them. The CDR3 contains 15 residues. CDR1 and CDR2 from the germline V gene are SEHNR and FQNEAQ (reference sequence). The CDR3 DNA follows: TGTGCCAGCAGAACAGACTCGAGCTCCTACAATGAGCAGTTCTTC. It encodes CASRTDSSSYNEQFF.

This clonotype has at least ten counts. The chain is built from TRBV5-1 and TRBJ1-6; 11 bases are shared with TRBD1. The V and J ends lost 3 bases and 10 bases, in that order; junction bases with no gene match: 3. CDR3 length equals 14 residues. Germline lookup yields CDR1 SGHRS and CDR2 YFSETQ. The CDR3 nucleotides read TGCGCCAGCAGCTCGGACAGGGGGCAGTCACCCCTCCACTTT. Translated: CASSSDRGQSPLHF. Drawing the rest from reference TRBV5-1 and TRBJ1-6, the complete variable domain is KAGVTQTPRYLIKTRGQQVTLSCSPISGHRSVSWYQQTPGQGLQFLFEYFSETQRNKGNFPGRFSGRQFSNSRSEMNVSTLELGDSALYLCASSSDRGQSPLHFGNGTRLTVT.

This clonotype came up many times. J is TRBJ2-5 and V is TRBV3-1; TRBD2 might be the D (5 bases). V lost 2 bases to trimming and J lost 5 bases, with 12 bases between them. The CDR3 covers 14 residues. From germline, CDR1 is LGHDT and CDR2 YNNKEL (reference sequence). CDR3 residues: CASSQSEGWETQYF. The DNA of the CDR3 is TGTGCCAGCAGCCAATCTGAGGGTTGGGAGACCCAGTACTTC.

This clonotype was seen at least ten times. The gene calls are TRBV3-1 and TRBJ1-5; perhaps TRBD1 as D (6 bases). The CDR3 is 14 amino acids. V shed 4 bases and J shed 6 bases, with 13 bases lying between them. Germline CDR1 reads LGHDT; CDR2 reads YNNKEL (reference sequence). Here the CDR3 DNA reads TGTGCCAGCAGCCTACAGGGCTTAGGTCAGCCCCAGCATTTT. Residues: CASSLQGLGQPQHF.

This clonotype appeared many times. The gene calls are TRBV20-1 and TRBJ1-5; D gene unclear. The CDR3 totals 16 residues. V was cut by 6 bases and J by 2 bases, with 20 bases left in between. Looked up from germline, CDR1 is DFQATT and CDR2 is SNEGSKA (reference sequence). CDR3 in DNA: TGCAGTGCCCCTAACGGGCCCGTTCGGGGCAATCAGCCCCAGCATTTT. Protein sequence: CSAPNGPVRGNQPQHF.

This clonotype was counted between two and nine times. The chain combines TRBV29-1 with TRBJ2-3, with 7 nucleotides matching TRBD2. The germline V gene has CDR1 SQVTM and CDR2 ANQGSEA. This CDR3 is built from 13 residues. The V gene end was trimmed by 4 bases and the J gene end by 4 bases; junction bases not matched to a gene: 5. The CDR3 DNA follows: TGCAGCGTTGTGAAGGGAGGGTCAGATACGCAGTATTTT. Amino acids: CSVVKGGSDTQYF.

The chain joins TRBV6-4 to TRBJ1-1; D is possibly TRBD1 (6 bases). The germline CDR1 and CDR2 sequences are MRHNA and SNTAGT. The CDR3 has 15 amino acids. V lost 0 bases, J lost 10 bases, and 18 bases lay in between. The CDR3 nucleotides read TGTGCCAGCAGTGACTCGTCGGGGGGCGCGTCTCCAGCTTTCTTT. Protein: CASSDSSGGASPAFF.

This chain uses TRBV7-9 with TRBJ1-1, with 7 bases identical to TRBD1. The CDR3 loop spans 15 amino acids. With V trimmed by 1 base and J by 2 bases, 4 bases remained unmatched. Germline V gene sequence: CDR1 SEHNR, CDR2 FQNEAQ (reference sequence). The CDR3 sequence is CASSLETGINTEAFF. For the CDR3, the DNA is TGTGCCAGCAGCTTAGAGACAGGGATAAACACTGAAGCTTTCTTT.

As to this clonotype: A read error may be the cause here, since a much bigger clone is one base away. The rearrangement uses TRBV20-1 and TRBJ1-5; D not certain. Trimming took 7 bases from V and 6 from J, leaving 19 bases between them. The CDR3 length is 14 residues. The germline V gene encodes CDR1 DFQATT and CDR2 SNEGSKA (reference sequence). The CDR3 sequence is CSVSASGWGQPQHF. The CDR3 DNA sequence: TGCAGTGTTTCCGCTTCGGGATGGGGTCAGCCCCAGCATTTT.

This chain links TRBV7-9 with TRBJ1-6; TRBD1 might be the D (6 bases). The germline V and J ends were trimmed by 4 bases and 10 bases, with 11 bases remaining between them. In germline, CDR1 is SEHNR, CDR2 FQNEAQ (reference sequence). The CDR3 loop spans 13 amino acids. This CDR3 is CASSSNRESPLHF. CDR3 bases: TGTGCCAGCAGCTCGAACAGGGAGTCACCCCTCCACTTT.

The rearrangement uses TRBV6-5 and TRBJ2-7; 9 nucleotides agree with TRBD1. Germline loops: CDR1 MNHEY, CDR2 SVGAGI. Losses at the gene ends were 0 bases for V and 2 bases for J; bases not matched to a gene: 5. The CDR3 consists of 16 residues. CDR3 region: CASSYSIRQGAYEQYF. In DNA form, the CDR3 reads TGTGCCAGCAGTTACTCCATTCGACAGGGGGCCTACGAGCAGTACTTC.

This clonotype appeared once. The rearrangement uses TRBV3-1 and TRBJ2-1; no definite D call. Germline CDR1 and CDR2: LGHDT and YNNKEL (reference sequence). V lost 4 bases, J lost 5 bases, and 15 bases lay in between. The CDR3 is 15 residues long. The CDR3 region is CASSLDVLPHNEQFF. The CDR3 DNA reads TGTGCCAGCAGCCTGGACGTCCTACCGCACAATGAGCAGTTCTTC.

Worth noting for this clonotype: A much larger clonotype is one base distant, so this may be a read error. The genes are TRBV6-4 and TRBJ1-1; a weak D match, TRBD1 (5 bases). V gave up 2 bases and J gave up 1 base, with 8 bases separating them. Germline V CDR1 and CDR2: MRHNA, SNTAGT. CDR3 size: 14 residues. CDR3 DNA: TGTGCCAGCAGTGACACCGACAGGAACACTGAAGCTTTCTTT. This codes for CASSDTDRNTEAFF.

With respect to this clonotype: The CDR3 end shows no conserved phenylalanine or tryptophan, and so a read error is likely. The chain couples TRBV19 to TRBJ1-1; D not resolved. The CDR3 length is 16 residues. V lost 1 base to trimming and J lost 0 bases, with 12 bases between them. Germline lookup yields CDR1 LNHDA and CDR2 SQIVND (reference sequence). CDR3 sequence: CASSIGPYSMNTEAFL. The CDR3 DNA is TGTGCCAGTAGTATAGGTCCCTACAGCATGAACACTGAAGCTTTCCTT.

This clonotype was found many times. The chain joins TRBV3-1 to TRBJ2-1; the match to TRBD1 covers 9 bases. J gave up 3 bases and V 4 bases, and 10 bases lay outside the gene matches. Germline loops: CDR1 LGHDT, CDR2 YNNKEL (reference sequence). The CDR3 covers 17 residues. Here the CDR3 reads CASSLYGTGNVYNEQFF. CDR3 DNA sequence: TGTGCCAGCAGCCTTTATGGGACAGGGAACGTCTACAATGAGCAGTTCTTC.

This clonotype came up many times. The J gene is TRBJ1-1, the V gene TRBV11-2, with a tentative D call TRBD1 (5 bases). The CDR3 consists of 15 residues. V dropped 5 bases and J dropped 4 bases, with 17 bases sitting between them. Looked up from germline, CDR1 is SGHAT and CDR2 is FQNNGV. CDR3 coding DNA: TGTGCCAGCAGCATACTTGGAGGGGATCTCACTGAAGCTTTCTTT. Residues: CASSILGGDLTEAFF.

For the CDR3, the DNA is TGTGCCAGTAGTTGGTCGGGGGGCTTTAGCAATCAGCCCCAGCATTTT. It specifies CASSWSGGFSNQPQHF. This chain joins TRBV19 and TRBJ1-5; D may be TRBD1 (6 bases). V lost 5 bases to trimming and J lost 0 bases, with 14 bases between them. The CDR3 runs to 16 residues. Looked up from germline, CDR1 is LNHDA and CDR2 is SQIVND (reference sequence).

This clonotype was recorded a few times. Written as DNA, the CDR3 is TGTGCCAGCAGCCCCCAGTGGGGGGTGAATAATTCACCCCTCCACTTT. It encodes CASSPQWGVNNSPLHF. The genes are TRBV14 and TRBJ1-6; D is possibly TRBD1 (5 bases). Per the germline V gene, CDR1 is SGHDN and CDR2 is FVKESK. V lost 4 bases, J lost 5 bases, and 15 bases lay in between. The CDR3 length is 16 residues.